Following are 10 T cell receptor beta chains from one sample sequenced in a study of blood T cells in healthy people across ages. Sample-barcoded 5' priming and a J-beta primer mix drove a second PCR of roughly 6 to 12 cycles. TCRdb re-derived calls from the 5' RACE reads in MiXCR, one entry per CDR3 protein. The table shows about 680,000 distinct CDR3 sequences, with around 45% occurring only once. Sequencing input: blood. The receptor set was obtained from a woman aged 55-70 years in good health.

This clonotype was found many times. A much more abundant neighbour one base away suggests this may be a read error. This chain links TRBV20-1 with TRBJ2-5, with 14 nucleotides matching TRBD2. The trim removed 1 base at V and 11 bases at J, leaving 9 bases unmatched. Germline V lookup: CDR1 DFQATT, CDR2 SNEGSKA (reference sequence). The CDR3 extends over 15 amino acids. Written as DNA, the CDR3 is TGCAGTGCTAGAGGGACTAGCGGGAGGACCAATGAGCAGTACTTC. Encoded protein: CSARGTSGRTNEQYF.

This chain joins TRBV20-1 and TRBJ2-7; D is unclear. TRBJ2-5 explains the end of the DNA better; the J call may be wrong. CDR1 DFQATT and CDR2 SNEGSKA come from the germline V gene (reference sequence). The CDR3 spans 15 residues. This CDR3 reads CSASKAGRFQETQYF. In DNA form, the CDR3 reads TGCAGTGCTAGTAAGGCCGGACGGTTCCAAGAGACCCAGTACTTC.

The chain combines TRBV7-9 with TRBJ2-7; no reliable D call. Trimming removed 0 bases at V and 3 bases at J, with 15 bases between. In germline, CDR1 is SEHNR, CDR2 FQNEAQ (reference sequence). CDR3 size: 16 residues. CDR3 amino acids: CASSLASLWTDYEQYF. The DNA for the CDR3 is TGTGCCAGCAGCTTAGCCTCTTTGTGGACGGACTACGAGCAGTACTTC.

The rearrangement links TRBV6-1 to TRBJ2-3; D remains ambiguous. CDR1 and CDR2 from the germline V gene are MNHNS and SASEGT. V lost 2 bases and J 4 bases, leaving 7 bases between the germline ends. The CDR3 runs 13 residues. The CDR3 region has the DNA TGTGCCAGCAGTGAACTTTACCCAGATACGCAGTATTTT. Protein sequence: CASSELYPDTQYF.

This clonotype was seen a handful of times. J is TRBJ2-7 and V is TRBV28; 12 bases are a match to TRBD2. The CDR3 covers 14 residues. V trimming: 6 bases; J trimming: 3 bases; junction bases outside the gene matches: 3. Germline loops: CDR1 MDHEN, CDR2 SYDVKM. The CDR3 reads CASRTSGRNYEQYF. CDR3 sequence (DNA): TGTGCCAGCAGGACTAGCGGGAGAAACTACGAGCAGTACTTC.

To note about this clonotype: One base away lies a much larger clone, so this may be a sequencing read error. The gene calls are TRBV2 and TRBJ2-1, with 13 positions matching TRBD2. The end of the DNA aligns better with TRBJ2-7, so the J call may be wrong. The CDR3 runs to 15 residues. Germline CDR1 reads SNHLY; CDR2 reads FYNNEI. CDR3 in DNA: TGTGCCAGCAGTTCACTAGCGGGAGGGTACAATGAGCAGTACTTC. The encoded protein is CASSSLAGGYNEQYF.

The V call is TRBV7-8, the J call TRBJ1-2; tentative D call: TRBD1 (6 bases). The CDR3 covers 14 residues. CDR1 is SGHVS and CDR2 is FQNEAQ in the germline V gene. The ends were cut back, 1 base at V and 3 bases at J, with 9 bases in the middle. The CDR3 sequence: CASSLGQVHYGYTF. DNA for the CDR3: TGTGCCAGCAGCTTAGGACAGGTCCACTATGGCTACACCTTC.

There are a few counts of this clonotype. This chain links TRBV5-6 with TRBJ2-6; TRBD2 is a possible D gene (6 bases). The CDR3 length is 14 residues. V lost 3 bases to trimming and J lost 15 bases, with 19 bases between them. Germline V gene lookup returns CDR1 SGHDT and CDR2 YYEEEE. The CDR3 bases are TGTGCCAGCAGCTACCTCAGGACTATCGGCGCCCTGACTTTC. Its translation is CASSYLRTIGALTF.

This clonotype has just a few counts. CDR3 sequence: CASSQDTGTGWAYEQYF. The CDR3, as DNA: TGCGCCAGCAGCCAAGATACAGGGACAGGGTGGGCCTACGAGCAGTACTTC. The chain recombines TRBV4-3 with TRBJ2-7; 9 bases fit TRBD1. Looked up from germline, CDR1 is LGHNA and CDR2 is YSLEER. The CDR3 spans 17 residues. V shed 0 bases, J shed 2 bases, and the junction held 8 bases outside the gene matches.

The J gene is TRBJ2-1, the V gene TRBV7-3; perhaps TRBD2 as D (6 bases). The J call is doubtful: the DNA matches TRBJ2-7 better. The CDR3 consists of 17 residues. Germline V gene lookup returns CDR1 SGHTA and CDR2 FQGTGA. This CDR3 is CASSLLGGKSPGNEQYF. In nucleotides, the CDR3 is TGTGCCAGCAGCTTACTTGGAGGGAAAAGTCCAGGGAACGAGCAGTACTTC.